Described below is a single TCR beta chain sequence and its context. Genomic DNA, serving as template, underwent TCR beta VDJ and CDR3 profiling. TCRdb called the reads again in MiXCR, with one record for every CDR3 protein. The table records 350,000 to 450,000 distinct CDR3 sequences, 60% to 80% of them present only once. This CDR3 is built from 14 residues. Germline V gene data show CDR1 as ENHRY and CDR2 as SYGVKD. This sample was taken from a study of CD8+CD57+ T cells in acquired aplastic anemia. Study context: Healthy donors averaged about 11 million reads for CD4+ cells.

The V and J genes are TRBV10-3 and TRBJ2-7; possible D gene TRBD1, 6 bases. The last part of the DNA fits TRBJ1-6 better; the J call may be wrong. Material for sequencing was sorted CD4+, CD8+, or CD8+CD57+ T cells (not recorded which) from PBMCs. The TCR comes from a human donor in good health, serving as a control. CDR3 nucleotide sequence: TGTGCCATCAGTTACCCGGCCAGGGGCTCCGCCCTCCACTTT. Residues: CAISYPARGSALHF.